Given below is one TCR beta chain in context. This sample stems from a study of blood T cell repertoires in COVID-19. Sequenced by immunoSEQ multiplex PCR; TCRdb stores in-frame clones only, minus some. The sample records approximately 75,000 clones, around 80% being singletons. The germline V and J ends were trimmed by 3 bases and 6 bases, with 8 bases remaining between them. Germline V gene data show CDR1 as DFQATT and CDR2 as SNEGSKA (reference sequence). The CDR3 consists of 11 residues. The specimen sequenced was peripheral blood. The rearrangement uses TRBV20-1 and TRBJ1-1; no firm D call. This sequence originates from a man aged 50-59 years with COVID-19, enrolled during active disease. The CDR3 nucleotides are TGCAGTGCTAGGGAGCTCTCTGAAGCTTTCTTT. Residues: CSARELSEAFF.